This is a list of T cell receptor beta chains from one sample in a study of Ad26.COV2.S vaccination and SARS-CoV-2 variants. Clones were read by immunoSEQ multiplex PCR, and TCRdb kept only the in-frame ones, dropping some. This sample has some 340,000 clones, with about 82% found just once. Sequenced here: peripheral blood, sampled in a trial of Ad26.COV2.S vaccine versus placebo. Receptors originate from a person between 18 and 60 years old who received the Ad26.COV2.S COVID-19 vaccine or a placebo. CDR3s include the opening cysteine and the closing phenylalanine or tryptophan. The order of the fields is CDR3 DNA, CDR3 protein, V gene, D gene, J gene, clone size. A D gene is named only where the DNA matches it firmly. Size is omitted from some rows. Given values are once, few, many or a class for expanded clones.

TGTGCCAGCAGCACGGATGGGGCCCGGAGCCAAGCTTTCTTT,CASSTDGARSQAFF,TRBV5-4,.,TRBJ1-1,few
TGTGCCAGCAGTTATCTTACGGGATGGAACTACGAGCAGTACTTC,CASSYLTGWNYEQYF,TRBV6-6,.,TRBJ2-7,.
TGTGCCAGCAGCCCCCGGGGAGGGGCACCATATGGCTACACCTTC,CASSPRGGAPYGYTF,TRBV9,.,TRBJ1-2,.
TGTGCCAGCAGTTTTGGGAGAGGTAGGCCCAGCTATGGCTACACCTTC,CASSFGRGRPSYGYTF,TRBV6-5,.,TRBJ1-2,.
TGTGCCAGCAGCTTAGATGGACAGGGGGCAAGTAGTAGCCGGTCCTACGAGCAGTACTTC,CASSLDGQGASSSRSYEQYF,TRBV7-6,TRBD1,TRBJ2-7,.
TGTGCCAGCAGTGAGGCAGGGGGTCCTGGTGGCTACACCTTC,CASSEAGGPGGYTF,TRBV2,TRBD1,TRBJ1-2,.
TGCAGCGTTGAAGATTTTGGGCAGGAGGGGAAATATGGCTACACCTTC,CSVEDFGQEGKYGYTF,TRBV29-1,.,TRBJ1-2,.
TGTGCCAGCTCGCCTCCGCACGACCAAGAGACCCAGTACTTC,CASSPPHDQETQYF,TRBV18,.,TRBJ2-5,.
TGTGCCAGCAGCCCCGGGACAGGGGATCCAGATACGCAGTATTTT,CASSPGTGDPDTQYF,TRBV6-4,TRBD1,TRBJ2-3,few
TGTGCCAGCAGCGCTTCCGACAGGGGTGGCAATCAGCCCCAGCATTTT,CASSASDRGGNQPQHF,TRBV3-1/TRBV3-2,TRBD1,TRBJ1-5,.
TGTGCCAGCAGCTTAGAAGGCCGCGGTGAGGAAAAACTGTTTTTT,CASSLEGRGEEKLFF,TRBV7-9,.,TRBJ1-4,.
TGTGCCAGCAGCTTGGAGGGACAAGAGAACACTGAAGCTTTCTTT,CASSLEGQENTEAFF,TRBV5-6,.,TRBJ1-1,.
TGCGCCAGCTCATTTACTGGCCCAAGTGAGCAGTTCTTC,CASSFTGPSEQFF,TRBV5-1,.,TRBJ2-1,once
TGTGCCAGTAAAGCGTCCGGGGGAGGTATCTATGGCTACACCTTC,CASKASGGGIYGYTF,TRBV19,.,TRBJ1-2,.
TGTGCCAGCAGCTCCTACCGGGACAGGGGCACCGGGGAGCTGTTTTTT,CASSSYRDRGTGELFF,TRBV7-9,TRBD1,TRBJ2-2,.
TGTGCCACCAGTGAACCTAGCGGGGGGGCAACAGATACGCAGTATTTT,CATSEPSGGATDTQYF,TRBV24-1,TRBD2,TRBJ2-3,.
TGTGCCAGCAGCTTGGCGGGGACCAGGGAGACCCAGTACTTC,CASSLAGTRETQYF,TRBV5-5,.,TRBJ2-5,.
TGTGCCAGCAGTGTGGGAGGAGGACCCTACGAGCAGTACTTC,CASSVGGGPYEQYF,TRBV28,.,TRBJ2-7,.
TGCGCCAGCAGCTTGTCGGCAAGACAAGGCATGAACACTGAAGCTTTCTTT,CASSLSARQGMNTEAFF,TRBV5-1,.,TRBJ1-1,.
TGTGCCAGCAGCTTCCGGGACAGGGATGAAAAACTGTTTTTT,CASSFRDRDEKLFF,TRBV3-1/TRBV3-2,TRBD1,TRBJ1-4,once
TGTGCCAGCAGCTTAGCGGGACAGTACTATGGCTACACCTTC,CASSLAGQYYGYTF,TRBV7-8,TRBD1,TRBJ1-2,few
TGTGCCTGGAGATCCCAGGGGGTCTACGAGCAGTACTTC,CAWRSQGVYEQYF,TRBV30,TRBD1,TRBJ2-7,few
TGTGCCAGCAGCTCTTGGGGCATAGCGGGGGTCCGCCGGACCGGGGAGCTGTTTTTT,CASSSWGIAGVRRTGELFF,TRBV11-2,TRBD2,TRBJ2-2,.
TGTGCCAGCAGGAGACGGCCGGCGCAGGGGGTCTATGGCTACACCTTC,CASRRRPAQGVYGYTF,TRBV27,TRBD1,TRBJ1-2,.
TGTGCCAGCAGATTAGCGGGGGCAGATACGCAGTATTTT,CASRLAGADTQYF,TRBV6-5,TRBD2,TRBJ2-3,.
TGTGCCAGCAGCCAAGATTGGGGCAGGGGGCGAATCGGGGAGCTGTTTTTT,CASSQDWGRGRIGELFF,TRBV4-2,TRBD1,TRBJ2-2,few
TGTGCCAGCAGCCCGTGGACAGGTCCTACCTACGAGCAGTACTTC,CASSPWTGPTYEQYF,TRBV11-3,TRBD1,TRBJ2-7,.
TGTGCCAGCAGTTTATCGGGAGTATATGGAAACACCATATATTTT,CASSLSGVYGNTIYF,TRBV27,.,TRBJ1-3,.
TGTGCCAGCAGTGAATTGATGGGAGAGACCCAGTACTTC,CASSELMGETQYF,TRBV6-1,.,TRBJ2-5,few
TGTGCCAGTAGTATAAACGGAGATAACTATGGCTACACCTTC,CASSINGDNYGYTF,TRBV19,.,TRBJ1-2,.
TGCGCCAGCAGCTTGGCAGGGGACGGAAACACCATATATTTT,CASSLAGDGNTIYF,TRBV5-1,.,TRBJ1-3,.
TGCAGCGCCAGATATCCGAACACCGGGGAGCTGTTTTTT,CSARYPNTGELFF,TRBV29-1,.,TRBJ2-2,once
TGTGGGCTACCGGGACAGCATGCAACTAATGAAAAACTGTTTTTT,CGLPGQHATNEKLFF,TRBV6-5,TRBD1,TRBJ1-4,few
TGTGCCAGCAGCCCGGGACTCATCACAGATACGCAGTATTTT,CASSPGLITDTQYF,TRBV5-6,.,TRBJ2-3,.
TGTGCCAGCGGACGAAATGAAAAACTGTTTTTT,CASGRNEKLFF,TRBV2,.,TRBJ1-4,.
TGTGCCAGCAGCTCTAGCGGCACAGATACGCAGTATTTT,CASSSSGTDTQYF,TRBV7-9,.,TRBJ2-3,.
TGTGCCATCAGTGAGTTGGGAAATCAGCCCCAGCATTTT,CAISELGNQPQHF,TRBV10-3,.,TRBJ1-5,.
TGTGCCAGCAGTTCAGGGGGGGGCTTCGCGAACACCGGGGAGCTGTTTTTT,CASSSGGGFANTGELFF,TRBV11-3,.,TRBJ2-2,.